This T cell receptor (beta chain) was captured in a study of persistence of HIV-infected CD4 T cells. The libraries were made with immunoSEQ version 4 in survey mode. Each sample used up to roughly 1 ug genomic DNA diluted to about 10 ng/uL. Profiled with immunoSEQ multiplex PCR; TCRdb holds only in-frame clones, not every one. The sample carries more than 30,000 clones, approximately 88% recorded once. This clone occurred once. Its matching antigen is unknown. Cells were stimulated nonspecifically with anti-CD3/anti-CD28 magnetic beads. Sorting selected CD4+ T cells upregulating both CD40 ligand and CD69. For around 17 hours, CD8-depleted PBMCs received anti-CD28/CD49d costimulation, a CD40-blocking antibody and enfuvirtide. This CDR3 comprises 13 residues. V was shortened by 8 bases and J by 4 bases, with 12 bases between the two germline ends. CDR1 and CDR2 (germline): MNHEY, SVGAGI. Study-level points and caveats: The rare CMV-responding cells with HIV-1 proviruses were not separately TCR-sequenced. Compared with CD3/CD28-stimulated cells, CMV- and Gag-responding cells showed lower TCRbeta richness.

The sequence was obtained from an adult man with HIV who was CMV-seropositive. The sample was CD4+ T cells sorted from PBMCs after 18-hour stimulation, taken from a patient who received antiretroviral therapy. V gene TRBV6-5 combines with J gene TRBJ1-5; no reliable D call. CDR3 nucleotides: TGTGCCAGCCTAGATTTGGGAAATCAGCCCCAGCATTTT. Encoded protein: CASLDLGNQPQHF.